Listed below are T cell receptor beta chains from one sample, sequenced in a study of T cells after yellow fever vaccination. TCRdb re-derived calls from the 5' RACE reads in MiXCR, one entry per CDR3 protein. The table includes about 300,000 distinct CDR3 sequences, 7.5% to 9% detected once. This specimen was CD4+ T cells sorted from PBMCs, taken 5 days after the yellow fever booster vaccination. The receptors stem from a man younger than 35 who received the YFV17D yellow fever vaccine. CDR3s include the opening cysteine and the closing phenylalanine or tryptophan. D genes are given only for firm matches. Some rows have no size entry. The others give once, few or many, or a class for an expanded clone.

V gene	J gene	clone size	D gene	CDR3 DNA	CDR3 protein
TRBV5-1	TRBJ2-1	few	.	TGCGCCAGCAGCTTGCTCGTGGGGGCCAATGAGCAGTTCTTC	CASSLLVGANEQFF
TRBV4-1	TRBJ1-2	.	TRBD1	TGCGCCAGCAGCATCGTACAGGGGTTAGAGGGCTACACCTTC	CASSIVQGLEGYTF
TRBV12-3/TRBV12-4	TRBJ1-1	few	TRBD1	TGTGCCAGCGGGCTCGGGGAGGGTTTCAGGGGGCAGATCACTGAAGCTTTCTTT	CASGLGEGFRGQITEAFF
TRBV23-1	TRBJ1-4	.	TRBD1	TGCGCCAGCAGTCAGTCAAGTCCCGACAGGGGGCTTCATGAAAAACTGTTTTTT	CASSQSSPDRGLHEKLFF
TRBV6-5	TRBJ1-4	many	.	TGTGCCAGCAGTTATTCTCGGGGCACCAATGAAAAACTGTTTTTT	CASSYSRGTNEKLFF
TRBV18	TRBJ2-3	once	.	TGTGCCAGCTCACCCCTTGCCCCGGCAGGGTATGATACAGATACGCAGTATTTT	CASSPLAPAGYDTDTQYF
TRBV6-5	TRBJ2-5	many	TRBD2	TGTGCCAGCAGTCTCTCCGGGGGGGGACAAGAGACCCAGTACTTC	CASSLSGGGQETQYF
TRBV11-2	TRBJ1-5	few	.	TGTGCCAGCAGCGAGGGACGAAGCAATCAGCCCCAGCATTTT	CASSEGRSNQPQHF
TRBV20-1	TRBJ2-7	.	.	TGCAGTGCCATCCCGAGTGGGACCGAGCAGTACTTC	CSAIPSGTEQYF
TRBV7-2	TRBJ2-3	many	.	TGTGCCAGCAGCTTAAGTCCGGACGGGGGAGATACGCAGTATTTT	CASSLSPDGGDTQYF
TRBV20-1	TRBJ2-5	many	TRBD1	TGCAGTGCTAGATCCTGGACAGGGCTAGAGACCCAGTACTTC	CSARSWTGLETQYF
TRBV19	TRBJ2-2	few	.	TGTGCCAGTATAGGGGACACCGGGGAGCTGTTTTTT	CASIGDTGELFF
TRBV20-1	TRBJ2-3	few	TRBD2	TGCAGTGCTAAAGAAGGACTAGCGTCGGCCTCTTTCACAGATACGCAGTATTTT	CSAKEGLASASFTDTQYF
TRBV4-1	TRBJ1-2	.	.	TGCGCCAGCAGCCAAGCTTGGCGATATGGCTACACCTTC	CASSQAWRYGYTF
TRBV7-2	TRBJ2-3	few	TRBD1	TGTGCCAGCAGCATAAGGAAGTACCGGGACAGCTACACAGATACGCAGTATTTT	CASSIRKYRDSYTDTQYF
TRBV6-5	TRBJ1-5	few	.	TGTGCCAGCAGTTACTCTACCCGGGATCAGCCCCAGCATTTT	CASSYSTRDQPQHF
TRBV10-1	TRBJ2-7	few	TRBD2	TGCGCCAGCAGTGAGTCGAAGGGACTAGCGGGGGGGAACTCCTACGAGCAGTACTTC	CASSESKGLAGGNSYEQYF
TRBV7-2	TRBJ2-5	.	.	TGTGCCAGCAGCCCGCGACCTGCACTTTTCCAAGAGACCCAGTACTTC	CASSPRPALFQETQYF
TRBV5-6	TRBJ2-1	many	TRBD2	TGTGCCAGCAGCTTGCTGTTGGGCGGGGGATACAATGAGCAGTTCTTC	CASSLLLGGGYNEQFF
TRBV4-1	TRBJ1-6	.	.	TGCGCCAGCAGCCAAGATCGTATAGGACGCTCAGGCTCACCCCTCCACTTT	CASSQDRIGRSGSPLHF
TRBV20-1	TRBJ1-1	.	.	TGCAGGCAAAGCCGGGCCGGACCGAACACTGAAGCTTTCTTT	CRQSRAGPNTEAFF
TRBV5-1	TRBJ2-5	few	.	TGCGCCAGCAGCTTAGGAACCAGACGGGGATCGATAGAGACCCAGTACTTC	CASSLGTRRGSIETQYF
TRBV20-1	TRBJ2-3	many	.	TGCAGTGCTAGAGATCGTCGTCTAGCAGGTGCGGATACGCAGTATTTT	CSARDRRLAGADTQYF
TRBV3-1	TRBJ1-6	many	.	TGTGCCAGCAGTCAGGACAGCTTTAATTCACCCCTCCACTTT	CASSQDSFNSPLHF
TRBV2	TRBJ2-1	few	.	TGTGCCAGCACGGGGATCTCCTACAATGAGCAGTTCTTC	CASTGISYNEQFF
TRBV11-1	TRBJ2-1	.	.	TGTGCCAGCAGCGGAAACCCGACTGGCTCCTACAATGAGCAGTTCTTC	CASSGNPTGSYNEQFF
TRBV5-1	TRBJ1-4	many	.	TGCGCCAGCAGCTTGGGACGGGGGAATGTAGGTGAAAAACTGTTTTTT	CASSLGRGNVGEKLFF
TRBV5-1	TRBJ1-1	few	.	TGCGCCAGCAGAGGGGAGACCTCCCAGGCTTTCTTT	CASRGETSQAFF
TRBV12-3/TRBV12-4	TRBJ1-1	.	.	TGTGCCAGCACCCGACTTGGAACTGAAGCTTTCTTT	CASTRLGTEAFF
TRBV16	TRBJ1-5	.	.	TGTGCCAGCAGCATTCATAGCAATCAGCCCCAGCATTTT	CASSIHSNQPQHF
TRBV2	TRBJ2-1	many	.	TGTGCCGGCAAACAGGGTGGGCTCAATGAGCAGTTCTTC	CAGKQGGLNEQFF